This is a list of T cell receptor beta chains from one sample in a study of OX40 agonist ivuxolimab in advanced cancers. The data were produced by immunoSEQ multiplex PCR, yet TCRdb's version contains in-frame clones alone and is incomplete. Among about 59,000 clones listed, approximately 83% were seen once. The starting material was CD4+ or CD8+ T cells sorted from blood, obtained in a trial of the OX40 agonist ivuxolimab. All receptors come from an adult with an advanced solid tumor such as melanoma, head and neck, liver or kidney cancer. CDR3s include the opening cysteine and the closing phenylalanine or tryptophan. Each record gives: V gene, CDR3 protein.

V gene: TRBV10-1
CDR3 protein: CASSESAGGSGNTIYF

V gene: TRBV7-9
CDR3 protein: CASSFGLGGETQYF

V gene: TRBV5-1
CDR3 protein: CASSSGGRADTQYF

V gene: TRBV18
CDR3 protein: CASSPLGRLRTGELFF

V gene: TRBV4-1
CDR3 protein: CASSQEMGQEQFF

V gene: TRBV7-9
CDR3 protein: CASSSLQRELLPEQFF

V gene: TRBV18
CDR3 protein: CASSPSLLGVDTQYF

V gene: TRBV13
CDR3 protein: CASSSKGHLYEQYF

V gene: TRBV23-1
CDR3 protein: CASSQSSWDRAFYGYTF

V gene: TRBV19
CDR3 protein: CASSAAVSSYEQYF

V gene: TRBV7-9
CDR3 protein: CASSPPTDTQYF

V gene: TRBV21-1
CDR3 protein: CASSPIRGGVNYEQYF

V gene: TRBV7-9
CDR3 protein: CASSGTGTSGSFTDTQYF

V gene: TRBV10-3
CDR3 protein: CAISEFGQGGEKLFF

V gene: TRBV7-8
CDR3 protein: CASQGALLTDTEAFF

V gene: TRBV7-2
CDR3 protein: CASSLVRNTGELFF

V gene: TRBV2
CDR3 protein: CASCAGRHRYNEQFF

V gene: TRBV5-6
CDR3 protein: CASRTAQGAWFF

V gene: TRBV14
CDR3 protein: CASSLFGGETQYF

V gene: TRBV2
CDR3 protein: CASSGATSMGETQYF

V gene: TRBV6-1
CDR3 protein: CASNVGYDGYTF

V gene: TRBV21-1
CDR3 protein: CASSKAGERRETQYF

V gene: TRBV6-5
CDR3 protein: CASSYSVTERGKLFF

V gene: TRBV9
CDR3 protein: CASSVAEGEQYF

V gene: TRBV5-1
CDR3 protein: CASSLDILTDTQYF

V gene: TRBV7-3
CDR3 protein: CASSFRTGEATGELFF

V gene: TRBV15
CDR3 protein: CATSTRTATNEKLFF

V gene: TRBV7-3
CDR3 protein: CASSLMGLMNTEAFF

V gene: TRBV28
CDR3 protein: CASSPPTDTQYF

V gene: TRBV5-6
CDR3 protein: CASSLELRGGWDEQFF

V gene: TRBV18
CDR3 protein: CASSQTRTSGSPHEQFF

V gene: TRBV6-1
CDR3 protein: CASSRRQGVDEQFF

V gene: TRBV19
CDR3 protein: CASHRGGGNQPQHF

V gene: TRBV7-8
CDR3 protein: CASRPRYGGKGLAGQGEFF

V gene: TRBV21-1
CDR3 protein: CASRSEGAPGYTF

V gene: TRBV29-1
CDR3 protein: CSARGFSGSYNEQFF

V gene: TRBV15
CDR3 protein: CATSKRQGDTEKLFF

V gene: TRBV5-4
CDR3 protein: CASSTPAKGATDTQYF

V gene: TRBV7-8
CDR3 protein: CASTGWTGKETQYF

V gene: TRBV5-4
CDR3 protein: CASSPRDGRTGELFF

V gene: TRBV5-5
CDR3 protein: CASSSRGAGELFF

V gene: TRBV11-2
CDR3 protein: CASSLGGGGGLKEKLFF

V gene: TRBV30
CDR3 protein: CAWGPGETGGGREQYF

V gene: TRBV2
CDR3 protein: CASKGSSGGYEQYF

V gene: TRBV18
CDR3 protein: CASSEGQGTPGANVLTF

V gene: TRBV7-2
CDR3 protein: CASSSRAGGHGYTF

V gene: TRBV5-6
CDR3 protein: CASSPGSGGYTF

V gene: TRBV19
CDR3 protein: CASRGSRATGANVLTF

V gene: TRBV19
CDR3 protein: CASSSTSGDTGELFF

V gene: TRBV5-1
CDR3 protein: CASSLAQGRMNTEAFF